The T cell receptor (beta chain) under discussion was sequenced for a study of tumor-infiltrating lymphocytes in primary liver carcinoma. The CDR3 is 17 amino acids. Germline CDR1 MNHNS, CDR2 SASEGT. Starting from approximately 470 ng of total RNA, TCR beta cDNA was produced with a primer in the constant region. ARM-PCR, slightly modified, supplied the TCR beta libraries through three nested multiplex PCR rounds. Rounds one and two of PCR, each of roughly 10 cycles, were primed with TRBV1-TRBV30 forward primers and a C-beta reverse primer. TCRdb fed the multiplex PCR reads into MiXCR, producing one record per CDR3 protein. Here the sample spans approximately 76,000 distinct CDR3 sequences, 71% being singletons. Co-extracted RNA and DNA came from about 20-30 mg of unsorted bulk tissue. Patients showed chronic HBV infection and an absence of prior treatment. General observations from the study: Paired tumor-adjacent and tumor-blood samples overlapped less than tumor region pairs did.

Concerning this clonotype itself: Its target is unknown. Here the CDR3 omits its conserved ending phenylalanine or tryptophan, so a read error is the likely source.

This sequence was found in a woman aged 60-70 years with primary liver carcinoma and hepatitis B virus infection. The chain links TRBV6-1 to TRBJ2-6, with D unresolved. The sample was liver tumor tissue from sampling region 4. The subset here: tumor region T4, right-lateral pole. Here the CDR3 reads CASSDHPTFSGVNVLTI. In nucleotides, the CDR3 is TGTGCCAGCAGTGATCACCCAACATTCTCTGGGGTCAACGTCCTGACTATC.